A few counts support the clone carrying this T cell receptor beta chain. The antigen remains undetermined. This entry comes from a study of shared clonotypes between healthy human individuals. Overall study results and limits: Represented diversity (both genetic and exposure-history) was limited by the small number of donors.

Participating donors were healthy, HIV-negative adults free of recent acute infections or vaccinations. An even split of each subset's genomic DNA across several immunoSEQ plates was performed. In the authors' workflow: ImmunoSEQ only sent back junction sequences with no quality scores, so filtering was done differently. Clones were read by immunoSEQ multiplex PCR, and TCRdb kept only the in-frame ones, dropping some. That table is the source of V, J and clone size, and D and trimming were worked out from the DNA. This table has about 980,000 clones, approximately 80% appearing once. Trimming cost V 4 bases and J 10 bases, with 24 bases left between them. Germline V gene sequence: CDR1 SGDLS, CDR2 YYNGEE. The length of the CDR3 is 16 residues.

The rearrangement links TRBV9 to TRBJ2-1, with unresolved D. The source of this sequence is a man younger than 35 in good health. The sequenced sample was memory CD4+ T cells sorted from blood. Indicated subset: CD45RA-negative fraction. The CDR3 DNA follows: TGTGCCAGCAGCTCATCCGGGTCTTACGGCGAATTAGAGCAGTTCTTC. Its translation: CASSSSGSYGELEQFF.